This is a list of T cell receptor beta chains from one sample in a study of cytomegalovirus exposure and HLA in healthy donors. Generated by immunoSEQ multiplex PCR, the TCRdb table keeps only in-frame clones and is missing some. In the table there are roughly 130,000 clones, approximately 67% of which are singletons. The sample was PBMCs. The origin of the receptors is a woman aged 55-70 years in good health and CMV-seronegative. Both conserved end residues are part of each CDR3. A D gene is named only where the DNA matches it firmly. The size field is filled for only some rows; it gives once, few, many or a size class.

j_call clone_size v_call d_call cdr3_aa cdr3_nt
TRBJ2-2 once TRBV6-1 TRBD2 CASSEYLGLAGGRGTGELFF TGTGCCAGCAGTGAATATTTGGGACTAGCGGGGGGGCGCGGCACCGGGGAGCTGTTTTTT
TRBJ1-2 - TRBV27 - CASSQVGATNYGYTF TGTGCCAGCAGTCAAGTAGGGGCAACTAACTATGGCTACACCTTC
TRBJ2-7 - TRBV19 TRBD1 CASSRTGESEQYF TGTGCCAGTAGTAGGACAGGGGAATCCGAGCAGTACTTC
TRBJ2-7 - TRBV5-1 - CASSRGDQSYEQYF TGCGCCAGCAGCCGCGGGGACCAATCCTACGAGCAGTACTTC
TRBJ2-3 - TRBV7-8 TRBD2 CASSFSGGTPDTQYF TGTGCCAGCAGCTTTAGCGGGGGGACCCCAGATACGCAGTATTTT
TRBJ2-5 few TRBV11-2 TRBD2 CAGGRGGSETQYF TGTGCCGGCGGGCGGGGGGGCAGTGAGACCCAGTACTTC
TRBJ1-1 - TRBV7-2 - CASSLAPRGTEAFF TGTGCCAGCAGCTTAGCTCCCAGGGGCACTGAAGCTTTCTTT
TRBJ1-4 few TRBV6-5 - CASTESVNEKLFF TGTGCCAGCACCGAGTCGGTTAATGAAAAACTGTTTTTT
TRBJ2-2 once TRBV15 - CATSRDLLGGTGELFF TGTGCCACCAGCAGAGATCTACTAGGAGGGACCGGGGAGCTGTTTTTT
TRBJ2-1 - TRBV7-3 - CASSPTFSSYNEQFF TGTGCCAGCAGCCCCACCTTTAGCTCCTACAATGAGCAGTTCTTC
TRBJ2-7 many TRBV7-2 TRBD1 CASTQTGTGWYEQYF TGTGCCAGCACTCAAACTGGGACAGGGTGGTACGAGCAGTACTTC
TRBJ2-5 - TRBV6-5 - CASSPQGETQYF TGTGCCAGCAGTCCCCAGGGGGAGACCCAGTACTTC
TRBJ2-5 - TRBV11-2 - CASSLVVPGIETQYF TGTGCCAGCAGCTTAGTTGTTCCGGGAATAGAGACCCAGTACTTC
TRBJ2-4 - TRBV5-4 - CASSLGGTGRAKNIQYF TGTGCCAGCAGCTTGGGGGGTACAGGGAGAGCCAAAAACATTCAGTACTTC
TRBJ1-2 - TRBV5-1 TRBD1 CASSSGTGRYGYTF TGCGCCAGCAGCTCCGGGACAGGCCGCTATGGCTACACCTTC
TRBJ2-5 - TRBV5-1 - CASSLTSPSETQYF TGCGCCAGCAGCTTGACTTCCCCTTCGGAGACCCAGTACTTC